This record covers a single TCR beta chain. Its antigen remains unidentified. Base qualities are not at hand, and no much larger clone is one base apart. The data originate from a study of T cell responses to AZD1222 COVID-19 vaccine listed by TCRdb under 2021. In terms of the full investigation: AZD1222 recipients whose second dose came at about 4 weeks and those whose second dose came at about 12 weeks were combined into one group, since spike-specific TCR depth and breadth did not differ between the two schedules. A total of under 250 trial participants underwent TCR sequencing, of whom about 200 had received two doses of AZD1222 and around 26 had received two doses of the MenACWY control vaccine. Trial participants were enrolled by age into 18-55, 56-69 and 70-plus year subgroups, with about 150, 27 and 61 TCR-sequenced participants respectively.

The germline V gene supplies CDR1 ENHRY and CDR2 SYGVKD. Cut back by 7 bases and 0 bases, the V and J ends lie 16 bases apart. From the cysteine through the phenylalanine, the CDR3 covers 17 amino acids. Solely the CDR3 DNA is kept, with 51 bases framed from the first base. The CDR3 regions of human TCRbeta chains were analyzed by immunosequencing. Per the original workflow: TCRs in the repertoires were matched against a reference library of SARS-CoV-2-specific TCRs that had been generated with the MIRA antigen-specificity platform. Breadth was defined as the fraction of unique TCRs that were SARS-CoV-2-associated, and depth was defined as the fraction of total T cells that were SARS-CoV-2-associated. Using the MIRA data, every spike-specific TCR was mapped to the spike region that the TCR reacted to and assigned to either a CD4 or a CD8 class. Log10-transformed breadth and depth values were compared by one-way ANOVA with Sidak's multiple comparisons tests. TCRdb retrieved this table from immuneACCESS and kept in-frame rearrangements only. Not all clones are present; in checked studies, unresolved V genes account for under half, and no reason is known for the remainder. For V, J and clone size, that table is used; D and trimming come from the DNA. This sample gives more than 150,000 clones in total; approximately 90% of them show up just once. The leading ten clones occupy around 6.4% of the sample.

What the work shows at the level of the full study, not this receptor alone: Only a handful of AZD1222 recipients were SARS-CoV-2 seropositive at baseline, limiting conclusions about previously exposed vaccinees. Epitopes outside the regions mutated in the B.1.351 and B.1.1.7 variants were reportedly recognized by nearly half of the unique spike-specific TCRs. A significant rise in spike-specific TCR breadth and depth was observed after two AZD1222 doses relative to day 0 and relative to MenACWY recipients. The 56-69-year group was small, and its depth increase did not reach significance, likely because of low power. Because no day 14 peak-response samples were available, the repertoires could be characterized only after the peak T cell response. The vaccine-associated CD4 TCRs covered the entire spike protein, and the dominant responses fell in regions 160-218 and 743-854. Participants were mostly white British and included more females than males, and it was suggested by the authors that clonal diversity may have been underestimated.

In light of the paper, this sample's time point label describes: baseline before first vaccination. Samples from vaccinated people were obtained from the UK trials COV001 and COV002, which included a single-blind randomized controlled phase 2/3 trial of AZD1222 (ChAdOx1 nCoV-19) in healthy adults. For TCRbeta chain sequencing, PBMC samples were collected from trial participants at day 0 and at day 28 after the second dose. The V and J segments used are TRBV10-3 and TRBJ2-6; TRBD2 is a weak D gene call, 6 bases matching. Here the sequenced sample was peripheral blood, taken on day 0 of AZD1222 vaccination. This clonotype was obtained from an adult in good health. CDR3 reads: CAIKGGETLSGANVLTF. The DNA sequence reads TGTGCCATCAAGGGAGGAGAGACCCTCTCTGGGGCCAACGTCCTGACTTTC.